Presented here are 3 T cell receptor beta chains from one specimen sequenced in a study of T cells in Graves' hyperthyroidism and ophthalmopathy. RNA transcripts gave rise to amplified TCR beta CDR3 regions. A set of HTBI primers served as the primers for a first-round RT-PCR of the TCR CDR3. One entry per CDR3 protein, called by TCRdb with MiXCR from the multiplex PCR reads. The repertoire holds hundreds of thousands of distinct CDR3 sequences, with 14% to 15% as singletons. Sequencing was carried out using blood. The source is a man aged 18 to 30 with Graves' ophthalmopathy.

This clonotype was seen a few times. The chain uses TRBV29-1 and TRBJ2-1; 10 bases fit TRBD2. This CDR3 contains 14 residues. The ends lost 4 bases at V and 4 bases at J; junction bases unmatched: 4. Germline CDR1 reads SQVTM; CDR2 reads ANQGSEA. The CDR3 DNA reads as TGCAGCGTTGCTACTAGCGGGGTGTACAATGAGCAGTTCTTC. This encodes CSVATSGVYNEQFF.

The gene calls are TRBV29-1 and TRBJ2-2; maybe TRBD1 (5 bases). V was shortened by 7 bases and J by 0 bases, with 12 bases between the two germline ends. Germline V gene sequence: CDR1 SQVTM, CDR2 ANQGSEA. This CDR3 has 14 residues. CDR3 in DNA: TGCAGCGGCTCAGGGTATCCGAACACCGGGGAGCTGTTTTTT. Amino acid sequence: CSGSGYPNTGELFF.

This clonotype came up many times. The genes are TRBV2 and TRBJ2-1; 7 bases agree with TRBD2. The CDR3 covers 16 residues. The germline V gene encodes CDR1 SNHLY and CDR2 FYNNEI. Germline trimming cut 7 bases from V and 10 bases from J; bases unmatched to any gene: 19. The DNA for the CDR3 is TGTGCCAGCATGGGGCCGGGACTATCGGCGCGGGGAGAGCAGTTCTTC. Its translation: CASMGPGLSARGEQFF.